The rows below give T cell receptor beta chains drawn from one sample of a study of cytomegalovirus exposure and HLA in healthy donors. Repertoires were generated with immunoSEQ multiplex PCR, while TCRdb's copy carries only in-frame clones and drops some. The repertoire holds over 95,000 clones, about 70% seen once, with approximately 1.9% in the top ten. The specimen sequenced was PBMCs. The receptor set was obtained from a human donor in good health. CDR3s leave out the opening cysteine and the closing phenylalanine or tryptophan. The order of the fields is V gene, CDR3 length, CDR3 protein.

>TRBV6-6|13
ASSRPEDSGNTIY
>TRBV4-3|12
ASSPGLAPREQF
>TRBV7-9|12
ASSPLLAGEEQF
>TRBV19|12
ASRENNYNYGYT
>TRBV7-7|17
ASSSSTGLAGGKGNEQF
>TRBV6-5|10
ASSDRGNGYT
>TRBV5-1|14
ASSLVLAGSPGTQY
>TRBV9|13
ASSVAPGPNTEAF
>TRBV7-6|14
ASSLVAGNPQETQY
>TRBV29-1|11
SVGVQANTEAF
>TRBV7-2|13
ASSRPPPPDYGYT
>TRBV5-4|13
ASTLPGKGYNEQF
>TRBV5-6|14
ASSGITGSTNEKLF
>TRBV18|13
ASSATSGRDYEQY
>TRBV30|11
AWGRQANEKLF
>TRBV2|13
ASSFLAGGYNEQF
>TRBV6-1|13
ASSQPSGAYNEQF
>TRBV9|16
ASSWGQGGGTNTGELF
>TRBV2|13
ASTGKVPGTGELF
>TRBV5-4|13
ASSPGQLSYNEQF
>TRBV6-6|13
ASKLEFRGLRQAF
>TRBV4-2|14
ASSQGGGSTESEQF
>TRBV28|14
ASSRTGTGNYNEQF
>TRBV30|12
AWSVHRDNTEAF
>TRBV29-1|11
SVESQVFKKQY
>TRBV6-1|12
ASRVQGGNTEAF
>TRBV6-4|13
ASRKDGGSNYGYT
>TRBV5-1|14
ASSLDLAGVYNEQF
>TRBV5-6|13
ASSTFGTAIGTQY
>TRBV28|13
ASSLSRTLGQPQH
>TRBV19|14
ASSIEHLGQRYEQY
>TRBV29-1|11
SAWRELNTEAF
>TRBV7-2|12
ASRVAGGGGELF
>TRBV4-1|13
ASSHGTGFFNEQF
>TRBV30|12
AWSGRQGRNTIY
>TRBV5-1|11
ASSLEGSSPLH
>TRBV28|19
ASSLHTSGRVVPSSYNEQF
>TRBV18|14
ASSPGTGEVNYGYT
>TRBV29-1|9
SVAQVNEQF
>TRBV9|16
ASSVGLTTTSGANVLT
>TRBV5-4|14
ASSGIIPGQGDGYT